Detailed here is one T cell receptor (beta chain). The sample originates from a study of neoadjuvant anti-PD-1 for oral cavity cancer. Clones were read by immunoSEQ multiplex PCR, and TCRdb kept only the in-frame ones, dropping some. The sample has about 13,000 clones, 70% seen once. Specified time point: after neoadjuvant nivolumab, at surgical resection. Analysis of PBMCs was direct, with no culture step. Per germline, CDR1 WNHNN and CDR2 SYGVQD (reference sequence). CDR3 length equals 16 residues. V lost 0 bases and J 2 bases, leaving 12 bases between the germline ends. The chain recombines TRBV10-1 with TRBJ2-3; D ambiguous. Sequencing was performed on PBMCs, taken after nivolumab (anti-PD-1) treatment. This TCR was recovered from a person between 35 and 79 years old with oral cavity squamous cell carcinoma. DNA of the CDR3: TGCGCCAGCAGTGAGTCGACACCTTACCCCACAGATACGCAGTATTTT. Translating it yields CASSESTPYPTDTQYF.